This entry lists 8 T cell receptor beta chains sequenced from one sample in a study of cytomegalovirus exposure and HLA in healthy donors. PCR employed 60 Vbeta and 13 Jbeta primers. Data came from immunoSEQ multiplex PCR; TCRdb stores just in-frame clones and leaves some out. This table has about 42,000 clones, about 50% appearing once. Sequencing input: PBMCs. The receptors come from a human donor in good health.

The rearrangement uses TRBV7-8 and TRBJ1-2; D not certain. Germline CDR1 and CDR2: SGHVS and FQNEAQ. This CDR3 spans 14 amino acids. The V end lost 3 bases, the J end lost 2 bases, and 10 bases lay between the germline ends. CDR3 residues: CASSLAQSNYGYTF. The CDR3 nucleotides are TGTGCCAGCAGCTTGGCCCAGTCCAACTATGGCTACACCTTC.

This clone is medium-sized. The chain joins TRBV5-5 to TRBJ1-1; D remains unclear. The ends were cut back, 0 bases at V and 7 bases at J, with 13 bases in the middle. This CDR3 has 14 residues. Germline CDR1 reads SGHKS; CDR2 reads YYEKEE (reference sequence). The CDR3 sequence: CASSLDPAADEAFF. The CDR3 DNA is TGTGCCAGCAGCTTGGATCCGGCCGCGGATGAAGCTTTCTTT.

The CDR3 coding sequence is TGTGCCAGTAGCCCCGATATGAGACAGGGAAATTCCAATCAGCCCCAGCATTTT. It translates to CASSPDMRQGNSNQPQHF. This chain connects TRBV19 to TRBJ1-5; 7 positions match TRBD1. Germline V lookup: CDR1 LNHDA, CDR2 SQIVND (reference sequence). The V and J ends lost 6 bases and 3 bases, in that order; junction bases with no gene match: 17. This CDR3 is built from 18 residues.

This clone has only a few counts. The chain combines TRBV10-2 with TRBJ2-2, with D possibly TRBD2 on 5 matching bases. From germline, CDR1 is WSHSY and CDR2 SAAADI. The CDR3 consists of 14 residues. V was trimmed by 2 bases and J by 5 bases, leaving 9 bases between them. CDR3: CASSEGERTGELFF. The CDR3 nucleotides read TGCGCCAGCAGTGAGGGGGAGAGGACCGGGGAGCTGTTTTTT.

This chain links TRBV19 with TRBJ2-3; D perhaps matches TRBD1 (6 bases). In germline, CDR1 is LNHDA, CDR2 SQIVND (reference sequence). The CDR3 has 18 amino acids. V was trimmed by 3 bases and J by 1 base, leaving 20 bases between them. The CDR3 DNA reads TGTGCCAGTAGTATGCGCCCCTACCGGGACATGGGCACAGATACGCAGTATTTT. Translating gives CASSMRPYRDMGTDTQYF.

CDR3 bases: TGTGCCAGCAGCGCCGGACTAGCGGGGGTTCAGGGAACGCAGTATTTT. Residues: CASSAGLAGVQGTQYF. This chain links TRBV9 with TRBJ2-3; 13 bases are a match to TRBD2. V lost 3 bases and J lost 9; bases outside the gene matches: 10. CDR1 and CDR2 (germline): SGDLS, YYNGEE. CDR3 length equals 16 residues.

This chain links TRBV28 with TRBJ1-6; D perhaps matches TRBD1 (6 bases). Germline CDR1 MDHEN, CDR2 SYDVKM. The CDR3 covers 12 residues. V was trimmed by 7 bases and J by 8 bases, leaving 9 bases between them. In DNA form, the CDR3 reads TGTGCCAGCAACGACAGGCATTCACCCCTCCACTTT. It translates to CASNDRHSPLHF.

The DNA of the CDR3 is TGTGCCAGCAGTTTTACGGGTAGCGGGCACGGGGAGCTGTTTTTT. Translating gives CASSFTGSGHGELFF. The genes are TRBV28 and TRBJ2-2; 7 bases match TRBD2. The CDR3 has 15 amino acids. V shed 3 bases, J shed 7 bases, and the junction held 8 bases outside the gene matches. CDR1 and CDR2 (germline): MDHEN, SYDVKM.